This TCR beta chain was identified in a study of blood T cell repertoires in COVID-19 (dated by TCRdb to 2020 to 2021). Concerning the study at large: The collaborator samples originated in the United States, Italy and Spain and spanned the acute and convalescent phases of COVID-19. Where available, HLA class I and class II types were taken from metadata supplied by the sample provider and were not determined by assay-based typing. Deeply sampled blood TCRbeta repertoires from subjects exposed to, actively infected with, or recovered from COVID-19 were included in the dataset. Samples came from the ongoing ImmuneRACE study (first 160 participants) plus 1,254 subjects from 6 global collaborators. A freely available public database, intended as a resource for researchers studying the immune response to SARS-CoV-2, is where the repertoires were released. The prospective study material was composed of cDNA or gDNA derived from T cells, B-cell-depleted T cells, or PBMCs. A de-identified subject ID, COVID-19 status, age in years and sex were almost always included in the sample metadata.

The immunoSEQ Assay, a bias-controlled multiplex PCR, was used to amplify TCRbeta CDR3 regions from genomic DNA. For the original study's pipeline: The number of nucleated cells in each sample was estimated from the amplification of reference gene primers within the assay. To quantify the absolute abundance of each unique TCRbeta CDR3 rearrangement, sequence reads were collapsed and filtered. For each sample, productive Simpson clonality was calculated as the square root of Simpson's diversity index over productive rearrangements. Entries here come from immuneACCESS through TCRdb and include only in-frame sequences with V and J called. Some clones fail to appear in such tables; in the studies checked, an unresolved V gene covers under half of the shortfall, and the cause of the remainder is unknown. V and J calls plus clone size are reproduced from that table; the DNA served to infer D and trimming. This sample comprises some 140,000 clones, around 89% of them detected only once. 18% of the sample belongs to the ten largest clones.

Worth noting for this clone: What antigen it recognizes has not been identified. Base qualities are not recorded, but no much larger clone differs from it by a single base.

Collaborating institutions collected whole blood in K2EDTA tubes following their own protocols. For TCRbeta analysis, collaborators shipped samples as frozen whole blood, isolated PBMCs, or DNA extracted from either of those sample types. Study-level results and caveats: The amount of clinical and demographic metadata varied by source and participant and was provided uncurated.

The sequence was collected from a man in his fifties with active or convalescent COVID-19. Input material: peripheral blood.

The CDR3 sequence is CASSPLLAGEDTQYF. The nucleotides read TGTGCCAGCTCACCCCTACTAGCGGGGGAAGATACGCAGTATTTT. The chain couples TRBV18 to TRBJ2-3; 11 bases in the junction line up with TRBD2. The CDR3 spans 15 residues, from the cysteine through the phenylalanine. This entry keeps only the CDR3 DNA: 45 bases, framed from base 1. Based on the germline V gene, the CDR1 and CDR2 sequences are KGHSH and LQKENI. Trimming accounts for 3 bases at V and 5 bases at J, while the number of junction bases matched to no gene is 4.